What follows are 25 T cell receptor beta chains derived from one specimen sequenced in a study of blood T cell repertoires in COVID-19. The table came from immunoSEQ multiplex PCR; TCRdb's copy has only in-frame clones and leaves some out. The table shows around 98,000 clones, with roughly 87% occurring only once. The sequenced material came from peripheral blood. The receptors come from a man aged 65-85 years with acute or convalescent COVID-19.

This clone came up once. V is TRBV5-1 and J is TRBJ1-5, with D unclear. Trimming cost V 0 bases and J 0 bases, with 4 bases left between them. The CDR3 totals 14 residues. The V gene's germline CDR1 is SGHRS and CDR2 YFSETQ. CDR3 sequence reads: CASSLDISNQPQHF. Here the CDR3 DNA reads TGCGCCAGCAGCTTGGACATTAGCAATCAGCCCCAGCATTTT.

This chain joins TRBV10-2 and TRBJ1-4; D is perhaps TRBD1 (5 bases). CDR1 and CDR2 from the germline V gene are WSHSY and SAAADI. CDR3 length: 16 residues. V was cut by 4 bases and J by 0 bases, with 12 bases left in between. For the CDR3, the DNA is TGCGCCAGCAGTGGACAGCAGCCTGCAACTAATGAAAAACTGTTTTTT. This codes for CASSGQQPATNEKLFF.

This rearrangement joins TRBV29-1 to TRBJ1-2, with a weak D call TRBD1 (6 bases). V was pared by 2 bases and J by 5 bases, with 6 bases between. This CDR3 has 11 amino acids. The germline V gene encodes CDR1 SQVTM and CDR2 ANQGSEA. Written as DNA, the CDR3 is TGCAGCGTTGAACAGGGGTATGGCTACACCTTC. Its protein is CSVEQGYGYTF. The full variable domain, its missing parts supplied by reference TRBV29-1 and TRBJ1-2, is SAVISQKPSRDICQRGTSLTIQCQVDSQVTMMFWYRQQPGQSLTLIATANQGSEATYESGFVIDKFPISRPNLTFSTLTVSNMSPEDSSIYLCSVEQGYGYTFGSGTRLTVV.

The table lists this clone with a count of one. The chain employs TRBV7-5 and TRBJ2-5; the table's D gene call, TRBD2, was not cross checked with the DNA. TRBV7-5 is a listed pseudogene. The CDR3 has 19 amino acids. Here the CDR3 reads CARSFLTSGGAPPQETQYF. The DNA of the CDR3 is TGTGCCAGAAGCTTCCTGACTAGCGGGGGGGCCCCCCCTCAGGAGACCCAGTACTTC.

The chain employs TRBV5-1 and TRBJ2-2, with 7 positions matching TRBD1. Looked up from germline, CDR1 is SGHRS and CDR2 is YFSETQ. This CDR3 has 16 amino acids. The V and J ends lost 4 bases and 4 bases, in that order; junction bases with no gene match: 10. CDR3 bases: TGCGCCAGCAGCCCCAAGACAGGGTCCGCCACCGGGGAGCTGTTTTTT. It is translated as CASSPKTGSATGELFF. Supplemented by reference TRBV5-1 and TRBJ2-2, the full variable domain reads KAGVTQTPRYLIKTRGQQVTLSCSPISGHRSVSWYQQTPGQGLQFLFEYFSETQRNKGNFPGRFSGRQFSNSRSEMNVSTLELGDSALYLCASSPKTGSATGELFFGEGSRLTVL.

The CDR3 nucleotides are TGCGCCAGCAGTGAGTCCAACAGGGGCCTTATAGGGCAGTTCTTC. It translates to CASSESNRGLIGQFF. The rearrangement uses TRBV10-2 and TRBJ2-1; 7 bases line up with TRBD1. V shed 0 bases, J shed 12 bases, and the junction held 11 bases outside the gene matches. The CDR3 runs 15 residues. CDR1 WSHSY and CDR2 SAAADI come from the germline V gene.

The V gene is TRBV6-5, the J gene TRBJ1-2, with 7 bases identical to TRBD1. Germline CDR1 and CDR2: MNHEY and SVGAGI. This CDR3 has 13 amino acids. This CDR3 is CAVSGTANYGYTF. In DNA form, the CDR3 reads TGTGCGGTATCGGGGACAGCAAACTATGGCTACACCTTC.

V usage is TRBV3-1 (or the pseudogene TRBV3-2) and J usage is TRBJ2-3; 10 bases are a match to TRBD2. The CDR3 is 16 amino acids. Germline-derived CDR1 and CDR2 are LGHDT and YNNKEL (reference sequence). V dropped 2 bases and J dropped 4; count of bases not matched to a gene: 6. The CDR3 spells CASSQRDSGGPDTQYF. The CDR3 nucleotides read TGTGCCAGCAGCCAACGGGATAGCGGGGGGCCAGATACGCAGTATTTT.

In DNA form, the CDR3 reads TGTGCCAGCAGTTCAATCTCACGGACAGCGGGATCACCCCTCCACTTT. As protein: CASSSISRTAGSPLHF. The chain couples TRBV28 to TRBJ1-6; perhaps TRBD1 as D (6 bases). V lost 4 bases to trimming and J lost 10 bases, with 20 bases between them. Germline loops: CDR1 MDHEN, CDR2 SYDVKM. CDR3 length: 16 amino acids.

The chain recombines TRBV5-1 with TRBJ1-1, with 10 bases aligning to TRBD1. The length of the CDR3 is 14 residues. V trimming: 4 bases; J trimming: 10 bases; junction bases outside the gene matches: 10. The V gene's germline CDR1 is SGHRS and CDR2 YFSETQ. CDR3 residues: CASSTRTGGDSAFF. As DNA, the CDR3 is TGCGCCAGCAGCACCCGGACAGGGGGGGATTCAGCTTTCTTT.

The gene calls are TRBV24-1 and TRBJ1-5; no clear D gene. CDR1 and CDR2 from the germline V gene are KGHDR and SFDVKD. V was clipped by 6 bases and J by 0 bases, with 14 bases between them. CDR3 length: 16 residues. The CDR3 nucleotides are TGTGCCACCAGTCAAGGAGGCACAACTAGCAATCAGCCCCAGCATTTT. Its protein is CATSQGGTTSNQPQHF.

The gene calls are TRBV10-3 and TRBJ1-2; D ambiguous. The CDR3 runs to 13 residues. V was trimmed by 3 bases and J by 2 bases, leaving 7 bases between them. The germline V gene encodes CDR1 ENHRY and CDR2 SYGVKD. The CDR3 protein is CAISEAGNYGYTF. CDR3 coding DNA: TGTGCCATCAGTGAAGCAGGAAACTATGGCTACACCTTC.

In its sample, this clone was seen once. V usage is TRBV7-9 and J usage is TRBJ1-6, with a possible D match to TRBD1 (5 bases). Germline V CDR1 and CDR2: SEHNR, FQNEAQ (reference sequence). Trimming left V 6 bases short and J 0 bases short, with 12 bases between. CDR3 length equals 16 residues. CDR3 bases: TGTGCCAGCAGTCCCGACAGAAGCTCCTATAATTCACCCCTCCACTTT. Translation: CASSPDRSSYNSPLHF.

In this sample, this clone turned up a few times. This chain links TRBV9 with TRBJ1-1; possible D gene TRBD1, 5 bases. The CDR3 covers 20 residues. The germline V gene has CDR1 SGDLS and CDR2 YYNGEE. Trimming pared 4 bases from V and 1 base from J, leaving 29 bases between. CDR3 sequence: CASSSEATRTTGNSNTEAFF. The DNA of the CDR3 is TGTGCCAGCAGCTCAGAGGCTACGAGGACAACTGGTAACTCGAACACTGAAGCTTTCTTT.

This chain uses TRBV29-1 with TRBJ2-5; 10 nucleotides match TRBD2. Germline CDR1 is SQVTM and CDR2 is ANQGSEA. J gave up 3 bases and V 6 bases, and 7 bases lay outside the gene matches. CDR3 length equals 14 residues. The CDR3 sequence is CSVASSGGKETQYF. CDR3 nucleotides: TGCAGCGTGGCGTCTAGCGGGGGTAAAGAGACCCAGTACTTC.

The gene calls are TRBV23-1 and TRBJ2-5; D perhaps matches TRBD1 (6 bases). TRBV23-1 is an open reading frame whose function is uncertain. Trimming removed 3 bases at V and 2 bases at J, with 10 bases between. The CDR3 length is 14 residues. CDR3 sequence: CASSHSGQQETQYF. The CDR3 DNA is TGCGCCAGCAGTCACTCCGGACAGCAAGAGACCCAGTACTTC.

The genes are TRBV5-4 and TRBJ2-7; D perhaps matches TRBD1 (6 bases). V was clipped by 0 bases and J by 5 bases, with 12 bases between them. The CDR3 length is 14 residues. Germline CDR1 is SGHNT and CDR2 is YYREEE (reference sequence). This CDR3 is CASSLEARDNEQYF. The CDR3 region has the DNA TGTGCCAGCAGCTTGGAGGCCAGGGACAACGAGCAGTACTTC.

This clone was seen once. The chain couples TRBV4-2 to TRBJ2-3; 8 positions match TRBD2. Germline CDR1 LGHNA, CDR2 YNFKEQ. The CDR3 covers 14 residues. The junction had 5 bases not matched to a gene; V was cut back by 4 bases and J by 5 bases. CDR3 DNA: TGTGCCAGCAGCCTTAGCGGGGCGAGAGATACGCAGTATTTT. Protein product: CASSLSGARDTQYF.

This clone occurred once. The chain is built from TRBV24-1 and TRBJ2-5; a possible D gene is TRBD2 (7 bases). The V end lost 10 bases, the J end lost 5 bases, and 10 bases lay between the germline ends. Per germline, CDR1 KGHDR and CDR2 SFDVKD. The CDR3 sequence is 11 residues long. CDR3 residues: CATGGRETQYF. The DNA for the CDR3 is TGTGCCACGGGGGGGCGTGAGACCCAGTACTTC.

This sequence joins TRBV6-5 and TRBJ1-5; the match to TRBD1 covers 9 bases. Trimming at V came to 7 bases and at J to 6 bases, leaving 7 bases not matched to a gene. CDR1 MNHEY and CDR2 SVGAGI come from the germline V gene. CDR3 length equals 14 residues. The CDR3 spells CASTLDRGGQPQHF. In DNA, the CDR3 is TGTGCCAGCACCCTGGACAGGGGCGGTCAGCCCCAGCATTTT.

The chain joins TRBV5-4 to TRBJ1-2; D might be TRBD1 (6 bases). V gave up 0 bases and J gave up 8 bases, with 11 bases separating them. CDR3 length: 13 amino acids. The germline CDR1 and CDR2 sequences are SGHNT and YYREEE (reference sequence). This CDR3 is CASSLDRDNGYTF. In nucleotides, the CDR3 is TGTGCCAGCAGCTTGGACAGGGATAACGGCTACACCTTC.

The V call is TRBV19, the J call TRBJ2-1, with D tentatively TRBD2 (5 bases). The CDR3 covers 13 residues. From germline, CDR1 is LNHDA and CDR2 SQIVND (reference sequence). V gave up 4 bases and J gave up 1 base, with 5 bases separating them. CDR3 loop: CASSRGSYNEQFF. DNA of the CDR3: TGTGCCAGTAGTAGAGGGTCCTACAATGAGCAGTTCTTC.

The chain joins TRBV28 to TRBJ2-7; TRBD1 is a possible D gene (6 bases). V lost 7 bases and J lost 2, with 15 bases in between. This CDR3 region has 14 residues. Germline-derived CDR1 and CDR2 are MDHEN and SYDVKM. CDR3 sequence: CASNQQGLPYEQYF. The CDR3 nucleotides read TGTGCCAGCAATCAACAGGGATTACCCTACGAGCAGTACTTC.

This CDR3 reads CASSLELAENTGELFF. CDR3 DNA sequence: TGCGCCAGCAGCTTGGAACTAGCAGAGAACACCGGGGAGCTGTTTTTT. The gene calls are TRBV5-1 and TRBJ2-2; maybe TRBD2 (6 bases). V lost 0 bases and J lost 1, with 10 bases in between. The length of the CDR3 is 16 residues. The germline V gene encodes CDR1 SGHRS and CDR2 YFSETQ.

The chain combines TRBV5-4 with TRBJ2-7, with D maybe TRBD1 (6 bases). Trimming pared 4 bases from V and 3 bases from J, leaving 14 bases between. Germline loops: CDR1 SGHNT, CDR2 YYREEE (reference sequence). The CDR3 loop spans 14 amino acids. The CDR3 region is CASSTDTGNYEQYF. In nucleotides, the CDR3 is TGTGCCAGCAGCACCGACACAGGGAACTACGAGCAGTACTTC.